This note documents a single T cell receptor beta chain sequence. This record belongs to a study of blood T cell repertoires in COVID-19. Turning to the study itself: From the United States, Italy and Spain came samples of acute and convalescent COVID-19. Sources were T cells, B-cell-depleted T cells, or PBMCs; the material itself was cDNA or gDNA.

This CDR3 is built from 17 residues. V lost 4 bases to trimming and J lost 3 bases; unmatched junction nucleotides: 9. Original data processing: Scientists estimated how many nucleated cells there were by amplifying reference gene primers. The table came from immunoSEQ multiplex PCR; TCRdb's copy has only in-frame clones and leaves some out. From that table come the V and J calls and clone size; the DNA was used to work out D and trimming. The sample consists of some 160,000 clones, about 89% of them appearing once. The rearrangement joins TRBV23-1 to TRBJ1-5; 10 nucleotides match TRBD1. TRBV23-1 has ORF status, its function being uncertain. The specimen sequenced was peripheral blood. The TCR originated in a man in his sixties with acute or convalescent COVID-19. CDR3 DNA: TGCGCCAGCAGTCGAACGGACAGGGGGAGGGTCAATCAGCCCCAGCATTTT. Encoded protein: CASSRTDRGRVNQPQHF.